The 27 T cell receptor beta chains listed next were all sequenced from one sample in a study of blood T cells in healthy people across ages. Primed by a sample-barcoded 5' primer and a J-beta primer mix, a second PCR proceeded for 7 to 11 cycles. TCRdb fed the 5' RACE reads into MiXCR, producing one record per CDR3 protein. This table holds around 1,600,000 distinct CDR3 sequences, under 55% found once. Sequencing input: blood. The receptors were sampled from a woman aged 18 to 35 in good health.

The J gene is TRBJ2-3, the V gene TRBV5-1; perhaps TRBD1 as D (5 bases). Trimming removed 0 bases at V and 4 bases at J, with 15 bases between. The CDR3 has 16 residues. Germline-derived CDR1 and CDR2 are SGHRS and YFSETQ. CDR3 nucleotide sequence: TGCGCCAGCAGCTTGGGACAGCCAAACCTTGCAGATACGCAGTATTTT. This sequence encodes CASSLGQPNLADTQYF. The full variable domain, with the rest looked up from reference TRBV5-1 and TRBJ2-3, is KAGVTQTPRYLIKTRGQQVTLSCSPISGHRSVSWYQQTPGQGLQFLFEYFSETQRNKGNFPGRFSGRQFSNSRSEMNVSTLELGDSALYLCASSLGQPNLADTQYFGPGTRLTVL.

This clonotype appeared a few times. The rearrangement uses TRBV5-6 and TRBJ1-2, with D tentatively TRBD1 (5 bases). The length of the CDR3 is 15 residues. Trimming removed 4 bases at V and 3 bases at J, with 16 bases between. Germline V gene sequence: CDR1 SGHDT, CDR2 YYEEEE. CDR3 in amino acids: CASSGLRGRDYGYTF. CDR3 coding DNA: TGTGCCAGCAGCGGCTTACGGGGGAGAGACTATGGCTACACCTTC. Supplemented by reference TRBV5-6 and TRBJ1-2, the full variable domain reads DAGVTQSPTHLIKTRGQQVTLRCSPKSGHDTVSWYQQALGQGPQFIFQYYEEEERQRGNFPDRFSGHQFPNYSSELNVNALLLGDSALYLCASSGLRGRDYGYTFGSGTRLTVV.

This clonotype has just a few counts. The chain combines TRBV2 with TRBJ2-7; 8 positions match TRBD1. The junction had 9 bases not matched to a gene; V was cut back by 7 bases and J by 7 bases. Germline loops: CDR1 SNHLY, CDR2 FYNNEI. The CDR3 covers 13 residues. CDR3 amino acids: CASNVDRGGEQYF. The CDR3 bases are TGTGCCAGCAATGTAGACAGGGGTGGTGAGCAGTACTTC.

The rearrangement uses TRBV7-2 and TRBJ2-3; 8 positions agree with TRBD2. The CDR3 runs to 14 residues. Germline CDR1 and CDR2: SGHTA and FQGNSA. Trimming removed 4 bases from V and 5 bases from J; junction bases left unmatched: 5. The CDR3 DNA sequence: TGTGCCAGCAGCTGGTTGGCGGGAGGAGATACGCAGTATTTT. Its translation: CASSWLAGGDTQYF.

Details on this clonotype: The junction differs from germline at one of its ends, possibly a read error. V and J are TRBV10-3 and TRBJ2-1, with a weak D call TRBD1 (5 bases). Germline CDR1 ENHRY, CDR2 SYGVKD. The CDR3 is 16 residues long. CDR3 loop: CAIAHGQGSSYNERFF. CDR3 DNA sequence: TGTGCCATCGCTCATGGGCAGGGCAGCTCCTACAATGAGCGGTTCTTC.

The J gene is TRBJ2-1, the V gene TRBV28, with D perhaps matching TRBD1 (5 bases). From germline, CDR1 is MDHEN and CDR2 SYDVKM. V was shortened by 2 bases and J by 0 bases, with 11 bases between the two germline ends. The CDR3 totals 16 residues. In DNA, the CDR3 is TGTGCCAGCAGTTTACGGACAATGAGCTCCTACAATGAGCAGTTCTTC. It codes for CASSLRTMSSYNEQFF.

This clonotype turned up a few times. The rearrangement links TRBV6-6 to TRBJ2-3; D remains ambiguous. Trimming cost V 0 bases and J 0 bases, with 7 bases left between them. Per germline, CDR1 MNHNY and CDR2 SVGAGI (reference sequence). The CDR3 length is 15 residues. CDR3 sequence: CASSYSPYSTDTQYF. The CDR3 DNA reads as TGTGCCAGCAGTTACTCCCCGTATAGCACAGATACGCAGTATTTT.

In regard to this clonotype: The CDR3 does not close with the conserved phenylalanine or tryptophan, likely indicating a read error. The chain carries TRBV10-3 and TRBJ1-6, with D unclear. CDR1 ENHRY and CDR2 SYGVKD come from the germline V gene. Trimming removed 3 bases from V and 0 bases from J, with 9 bases in between. The CDR3 sequence is 16 residues long. For the CDR3, the DNA is TGTGCCATCAGTGAAAGGGCTAGCTCCTATAATTCACCCCTCCACTCT. This codes for CAISERASSYNSPLHS.

This clonotype was seen only a few times. The chain recombines TRBV7-8 with TRBJ2-6; D possibly corresponds to TRBD1 (6 bases). Germline assignment: CDR1 SGHVS and CDR2 FQNEAQ. The CDR3 has 17 amino acids. V lost 2 bases to trimming and J lost 0 bases, with 11 bases between them. The CDR3 DNA reads TGTGCCAGCAGCTTAAGGACAGCAACCTCTGGGGCCAACGTCCTGACTTTC. Translating it yields CASSLRTATSGANVLTF.

J is TRBJ1-1 and V is TRBV12-3 or TRBV12-4; D is uncertain. The CDR3 spans 16 residues. V was shortened by 3 bases and J by 3 bases, with 17 bases between the two germline ends. The CDR3 DNA is TGTGCCAGCAGTTTGGGCAGGCCTTCCGGGGACACTGAAGCTTTCTTT. The encoded protein is CASSLGRPSGDTEAFF.

The J gene is TRBJ1-2, the V gene TRBV29-1, with a tentative D call TRBD1 (6 bases). The CDR3 has 12 amino acids. V was shortened by 3 bases and J by 4 bases, with 9 bases between the two germline ends. Germline lookup yields CDR1 SQVTM and CDR2 ANQGSEA. CDR3 sequence (DNA): TGCAGCGTTGACGGGGGCAGCTATGGCTACACCTTC. Translation gives CSVDGGSYGYTF.

This clonotype came up a few times. The J gene is TRBJ1-4, the V gene TRBV7-2, with 8 bases matching TRBD1. V trimming: 2 bases; J trimming: 0 bases; junction bases outside the gene matches: 2. The CDR3 runs 16 residues. Per germline, CDR1 SGHTA and CDR2 FQGNSA. As DNA, the CDR3 is TGTGCCAGCAGCTTACAGGGGGCTGCAACTAATGAAAAACTGTTTTTT. Protein sequence: CASSLQGAATNEKLFF.

The chain joins TRBV2 to TRBJ2-7; 7 bases are a match to TRBD1. The CDR3 contains 13 residues. Germline trimming cut 5 bases from V and 7 bases from J; bases unmatched to any gene: 8. CDR1 is SNHLY and CDR2 is FYNNEI in the germline V gene. CDR3 sequence (DNA): TGTGCCAGCAGTTTCTACAGGGGTTATGAGCAGTACTTC. Its protein is CASSFYRGYEQYF.

This clonotype has a handful of counts. The rearrangement links TRBV5-6 to TRBJ2-3; TRBD1 matches at 8 bases. Germline V gene lookup returns CDR1 SGHDT and CDR2 YYEEEE. The J segment lost 2 bases and the V segment lost 5 bases, leaving 7 bases of the junction unmatched. This CDR3 is 15 amino acids long. The CDR3 loop is CASSKLDRDTDTQYF. CDR3 in DNA: TGTGCCAGCAGTAAGTTGGACAGGGACACAGATACGCAGTATTTT.

V gene TRBV27 combines with J gene TRBJ2-7; D is unresolved. This CDR3 has 14 amino acids. Trimming removed 2 bases from V and 3 bases from J, with 11 bases in between. In germline, CDR1 is MNHEY, CDR2 SMNVEV (reference sequence). The CDR3 loop is CASSLTETRYEQYF. DNA of the CDR3: TGTGCCAGCAGTTTAACGGAGACCCGCTACGAGCAGTACTTC.

The chain joins TRBV21-1 to TRBJ2-5. TRBJ2-7 matches the DNA end more closely, so the J call is doubtful. TRBV21-1 is classified as a pseudogene. CDR3 length equals 11 residues. The CDR3 protein is CASSKVGEQYF. The DNA for the CDR3 is TGTGCCAGCAGCAAAGTCGGCGAGCAGTACTTC.

This clonotype has a single count. The chain joins TRBV10-3 to TRBJ2-2, with unresolved D. There are 14 residues in the CDR3. V lost 0 bases and J lost 6, with 8 bases in between. Germline V CDR1 and CDR2: ENHRY, SYGVKD. CDR3 sequence reads: CAISESGSPGELFF. The CDR3 DNA reads TGTGCCATCAGTGAGTCAGGCAGTCCCGGGGAGCTGTTTTTT.

The chain recombines TRBV7-9 with TRBJ1-2; D possibly corresponds to TRBD1 (6 bases). Trimming removed 1 base at V and 3 bases at J, with 9 bases between. The CDR3 has 14 residues. Germline CDR1 and CDR2: SEHNR and FQNEAQ (reference sequence). CDR3 DNA: TGTGCCAGCAGCTTAGAACGGACAGACTATGGCTACACCTTC. It encodes CASSLERTDYGYTF.

The chain employs TRBV7-2 and TRBJ2-5; TRBD1 matches at 8 bases. The end of the DNA is better explained by TRBJ2-7, so the J call may be wrong. Germline V CDR1 and CDR2: SGHTA, FQGNSA. This CDR3 has 14 residues. The CDR3 is CASSLRTGRNEQYF. The CDR3 DNA follows: TGTGCCAGCAGCTTAAGGACAGGGCGGAACGAGCAGTACTTC.

V usage is TRBV21-1 and J usage is TRBJ2-3; TRBD1 is the table's D call, not checked against the DNA. TRBV21-1 is described as a pseudogene. CDR3 length: 21 amino acids. The CDR3 DNA follows: TGTGCCAGCAGCAAAGGGAAGGGACAGGACCTTATCGTGCCTAGCACAGATACGCAGTATTTT. Its protein product is CASSKGKGQDLIVPSTDTQYF.

The V call is TRBV6-5, the J call TRBJ2-7, with TRBD1 matching over 12 bases. The V and J ends lost 8 bases and 7 bases, in that order; junction bases with no gene match: 9. CDR1 is MNHEY, CDR2 SVGAGI, per germline. This CDR3 is built from 14 residues. DNA for the CDR3: TGTGCCAGCGGGGACAGGGGGCACTACAATGAGCAGTACTTC. Its protein is CASGDRGHYNEQYF.

This chain links TRBV7-9 with TRBJ2-7; 11 bases are shared with TRBD2. The CDR3 is 16 amino acids. Per the germline V gene, CDR1 is SEHNR and CDR2 is FQNEAQ (reference sequence). Losses at the gene ends were 5 bases for V and 7 bases for J; bases not matched to a gene: 13. The CDR3 nucleotides read TGTGCCAGCAGCGCCCCGACTAGCGGGAACTACAATGAGCAGTACTTC. Translating gives CASSAPTSGNYNEQYF.

The J gene is TRBJ2-7, the V gene TRBV20-1, with 7 bases lining up with TRBD1. V gave up 6 bases and J gave up 1 base; unmatched junction bases: 6. The CDR3 sequence is 13 residues long. Germline CDR1 is DFQATT and CDR2 is SNEGSKA (reference sequence). The CDR3 DNA is TGCAGTGCGAGGGACAGCTTATCCTACGAGCAGTACTTC. The encoded protein is CSARDSLSYEQYF.

This chain uses TRBV20-1 with TRBJ1-1, with D possibly matching TRBD1 (6 bases). The germline V and J ends were trimmed by 0 bases and 0 bases, with 20 bases remaining between them. This CDR3 is 18 amino acids long. Per germline, CDR1 DFQATT and CDR2 SNEGSKA (reference sequence). The chain's CDR3 is CSARDMGAPGIMNTEAFF. The CDR3 bases are TGCAGTGCTAGAGATATGGGGGCCCCAGGGATTATGAACACTGAAGCTTTCTTT.

This clonotype has more than one count but fewer than ten. The gene calls are TRBV7-2 and TRBJ2-1; no clear D gene. Between the trimmed V and J ends, which lost 2 bases and 6 bases, there was a span of 8 bases. Germline-derived CDR1 and CDR2 are SGHTA and FQGNSA. The length of the CDR3 is 13 residues. The CDR3 spells CASSLPWPNEQFF. For the CDR3, the DNA is TGTGCCAGCAGCTTACCTTGGCCCAATGAGCAGTTCTTC.

The chain is built from TRBV12-3 or TRBV12-4 and TRBJ2-7; the D is unclear. V was trimmed by 0 bases and J by 2 bases, leaving 11 bases between them. The CDR3 sequence is 15 residues long. The CDR3 sequence: CASSLAAEGAYEQYF. As DNA, the CDR3 is TGTGCCAGCAGTTTAGCGGCAGAAGGAGCCTACGAGCAGTACTTC.

This clonotype was picked up a small number of times. The chain combines TRBV12-3 or TRBV12-4 with TRBJ1-4; 8 bases align to TRBD1. The CDR3 length is 16 residues. J lost 6 bases, V lost 5 bases, and 11 bases had no gene match. The CDR3 DNA reads as TGTGCCAGCAGTGCCTCAGGGGGCGAGTCGGATGAAAAACTGTTTTTT. Amino acids: CASSASGGESDEKLFF.